The rows below give T cell receptor beta chains drawn from one sample of a study of cytomegalovirus exposure and HLA in healthy donors. Method: immunoSEQ multiplex PCR; TCRdb's copy keeps in-frame clones and lacks some. Of tens of thousands of clones in the sample, approximately 93% were seen once. Specimen: PBMCs. The receptors come from a woman between 25 and 40 years old in good health and CMV-seronegative. Each CDR3 is given with its conserved first and last residue. Each record gives: CDR3 length, J gene, V gene, clone size, D gene, CDR3 protein, CDR3 DNA. D genes are given only for firm matches. Clone size is not always given. Where it is, it says once, few, many or a class for expanded clones.

CDR3 length: 14; J gene: TRBJ2-3; V gene: TRBV11-2; clone size: .; D gene: .; CDR3 protein: CASSPRDFTDTQYF; CDR3 DNA: TGTGCCAGCAGCCCCAGGGACTTCACAGATACGCAGTATTTT
CDR3 length: 14; J gene: TRBJ2-7; V gene: TRBV19; clone size: .; D gene: TRBD2; CDR3 protein: CASSQDPSGYEQYF; CDR3 DNA: TGTGCCAGTAGTCAAGATCCTAGCGGGTACGAGCAGTACTTC
CDR3 length: 14; J gene: TRBJ1-2; V gene: TRBV2; clone size: few; D gene: TRBD1; CDR3 protein: CASSPGTGDYGYTF; CDR3 DNA: TGTGCCAGCAGCCCCGGAACAGGGGACTATGGCTACACCTTC
CDR3 length: 16; J gene: TRBJ2-7; V gene: TRBV27; clone size: .; D gene: TRBD1; CDR3 protein: CASSLSGTGGPYEQYF; CDR3 DNA: TGTGCCAGCAGTTTGTCCGGGACAGGGGGCCCCTACGAGCAGTACTTC
CDR3 length: 16; J gene: TRBJ1-3; V gene: TRBV30; clone size: .; D gene: TRBD1; CDR3 protein: CAWSVPMTGAGNTIYF; CDR3 DNA: TGTGCCTGGAGTGTCCCGATGACAGGGGCTGGAAACACCATATATTTT
CDR3 length: 14; J gene: TRBJ2-7; V gene: TRBV19; clone size: once; D gene: .; CDR3 protein: CASSMIRQTYEQYF; CDR3 DNA: TGTGCCAGTAGTATGATCAGACAGACCTACGAGCAGTACTTC
CDR3 length: 12; J gene: TRBJ1-2; V gene: TRBV28; clone size: .; D gene: .; CDR3 protein: CASSLENYGYTF; CDR3 DNA: TGTGCCAGCAGTTTAGAGAACTATGGCTACACCTTC
CDR3 length: 16; J gene: TRBJ1-6; V gene: TRBV10-2; clone size: .; D gene: .; CDR3 protein: CANPRDISSYNSPLHF; CDR3 DNA: TGCGCCAACCCCCGGGACATAAGCTCCTATAATTCACCCCTCCACTTT
CDR3 length: 13; J gene: TRBJ1-3; V gene: TRBV19; clone size: .; D gene: .; CDR3 protein: CASSIEMRSTIYF; CDR3 DNA: TGTGCCAGTAGTATAGAGATGAGAAGCACCATATATTTT
CDR3 length: 13; J gene: TRBJ2-7; V gene: TRBV6-5; clone size: .; D gene: TRBD2; CDR3 protein: CASSLAGPYEQYF; CDR3 DNA: TGTGCCAGCAGTTTAGCGGGGCCCTACGAGCAGTACTTC
CDR3 length: 14; J gene: TRBJ2-7; V gene: TRBV6-5; clone size: .; D gene: .; CDR3 protein: CASSYSDRSYEQYF; CDR3 DNA: TGTGCCAGCAGTTACTCAGACAGATCCTACGAGCAGTACTTC
CDR3 length: 13; J gene: TRBJ2-7; V gene: TRBV30; clone size: few; D gene: TRBD1; CDR3 protein: CAGYRDSSYEQYF; CDR3 DNA: TGTGCCGGATACCGGGACAGCTCCTACGAGCAGTACTTC
CDR3 length: 16; J gene: TRBJ2-1; V gene: TRBV7-2; clone size: .; D gene: TRBD2; CDR3 protein: CASSWGGGTSYNEQFF; CDR3 DNA: TGTGCCAGCAGCTGGGGCGGGGGGACCTCCTACAATGAGCAGTTCTTC
CDR3 length: 15; J gene: TRBJ1-2; V gene: TRBV19; clone size: .; D gene: .; CDR3 protein: CATQVAGDEGDGYTF; CDR3 DNA: TGTGCCACCCAAGTGGCAGGGGATGAAGGTGATGGCTACACCTTC
CDR3 length: 14; J gene: TRBJ2-7; V gene: TRBV19; clone size: .; D gene: TRBD1; CDR3 protein: CASNPPGQIYEQYF; CDR3 DNA: TGTGCCAGTAACCCCCCGGGACAGATCTACGAGCAGTACTTC
CDR3 length: 16; J gene: TRBJ2-7; V gene: TRBV4-2; clone size: .; D gene: TRBD1; CDR3 protein: CASSLGPGQASYEQYF; CDR3 DNA: TGTGCCAGCAGCCTTGGACCGGGACAGGCTTCCTACGAGCAGTACTTC
CDR3 length: 15; J gene: TRBJ1-1; V gene: TRBV28; clone size: .; D gene: .; CDR3 protein: CASSLKRGVNTEAFF; CDR3 DNA: TGTGCCAGCAGTTTAAAACGGGGTGTGAACACTGAAGCTTTCTTT
CDR3 length: 14; J gene: TRBJ1-5; V gene: TRBV30; clone size: .; D gene: .; CDR3 protein: CAWSTGGGNQPQHF; CDR3 DNA: TGTGCCTGGAGTACGGGGGGTGGCAATCAGCCCCAGCATTTT
CDR3 length: 14; J gene: TRBJ2-7; V gene: TRBV11-2; clone size: few; D gene: TRBD1; CDR3 protein: CASSYPGQGYEQYF; CDR3 DNA: TGTGCCAGCAGCTATCCGGGACAGGGCTACGAGCAGTACTTC
CDR3 length: 14; J gene: TRBJ2-7; V gene: TRBV5-4; clone size: few; D gene: TRBD1; CDR3 protein: CASSDVGGSYEQYF; CDR3 DNA: TGTGCCAGCAGCGACGTAGGGGGCAGCTACGAGCAGTACTTC
CDR3 length: 13; J gene: TRBJ1-2; V gene: TRBV6-1; clone size: .; D gene: .; CDR3 protein: CASRPTANYGYTF; CDR3 DNA: TGTGCCAGCAGACCGACAGCCAACTATGGCTACACCTTC
CDR3 length: 16; J gene: TRBJ2-7; V gene: TRBV21-1; clone size: .; D gene: .; CDR3 protein: CASSKARLLYSYEQYF; CDR3 DNA: TGTGCCAGCAGCAAAGCCAGACTACTTTACTCCTACGAGCAGTACTTC
CDR3 length: 15; J gene: TRBJ1-2; V gene: TRBV15; clone size: .; D gene: TRBD1; CDR3 protein: CATSRVPGQGSLYTF; CDR3 DNA: TGTGCCACCAGCAGAGTGCCGGGACAGGGGTCTCTCTACACCTTC
CDR3 length: 15; J gene: TRBJ1-2; V gene: TRBV5-1; clone size: .; D gene: .; CDR3 protein: CASSFGDATGYGYTF; CDR3 DNA: TGCGCCAGCAGCTTTGGGGATGCGACAGGCTATGGCTACACCTTC
CDR3 length: 15; J gene: TRBJ2-3; V gene: TRBV6-5; clone size: .; D gene: TRBD1; CDR3 protein: CASSRQGVSADTQYF; CDR3 DNA: TGTGCCAGCAGCCGACAGGGTGTGAGCGCAGATACGCAGTATTTT
CDR3 length: 12; J gene: TRBJ1-2; V gene: TRBV7-2; clone size: once; D gene: .; CDR3 protein: CASSLETGGYTF; CDR3 DNA: TGTGCCAGCAGCTTAGAAACAGGCGGCTACACCTTC
CDR3 length: 16; J gene: TRBJ2-2; V gene: TRBV5-1; clone size: .; D gene: TRBD1; CDR3 protein: CASSLMQGANTGELFF; CDR3 DNA: TGCGCCAGCAGCTTGATGCAGGGGGCGAACACCGGGGAGCTGTTTTTT
CDR3 length: 14; J gene: TRBJ1-1; V gene: TRBV18; clone size: .; D gene: .; CDR3 protein: CASSPQTGNTEAFF; CDR3 DNA: TGTGCCAGCTCACCCCAGACAGGGAACACTGAAGCTTTCTTT
CDR3 length: 18; J gene: TRBJ1-4; V gene: TRBV4-2; clone size: .; D gene: .; CDR3 protein: CASSQESWDTSTNEKLFF; CDR3 DNA: TGTGCCAGCAGCCAAGAATCATGGGACACATCAACTAATGAAAAACTGTTTTTT
CDR3 length: 14; J gene: TRBJ2-5; V gene: TRBV7-9; clone size: .; D gene: .; CDR3 protein: CASSLIGGRETQYF; CDR3 DNA: TGTGCCAGCAGTTTGATAGGGGGTCGGGAGACCCAGTACTTC
CDR3 length: 13; J gene: TRBJ1-2; V gene: TRBV5-1; clone size: .; D gene: .; CDR3 protein: CASSAGQNYGYTF; CDR3 DNA: TGCGCCAGCAGCGCAGGGCAAAACTATGGCTACACCTTC
CDR3 length: 13; J gene: TRBJ2-2; V gene: TRBV30; clone size: .; D gene: TRBD1; CDR3 protein: CAWRGQGAGELFF; CDR3 DNA: TGTGCCTGGAGGGGACAGGGGGCCGGGGAGCTGTTTTTT
CDR3 length: 15; J gene: TRBJ2-2; V gene: TRBV6-5; clone size: .; D gene: .; CDR3 protein: CASSGRMTNTGELFF; CDR3 DNA: TGTGCCAGCAGCGGCAGGATGACGAACACCGGGGAGCTGTTTTTT
CDR3 length: 15; J gene: TRBJ2-2; V gene: TRBV7-9; clone size: .; D gene: TRBD2; CDR3 protein: CASSLSGGITGELFF; CDR3 DNA: TGTGCCAGCAGCTTGAGCGGGGGGATCACCGGGGAGCTGTTTTTT
CDR3 length: 14; J gene: TRBJ1-1; V gene: TRBV5-1; clone size: .; D gene: TRBD1; CDR3 protein: CASSSGTGLTEAFF; CDR3 DNA: TGCGCCAGCAGTTCCGGGACAGGGTTGACTGAAGCTTTCTTT
CDR3 length: 16; J gene: TRBJ2-1; V gene: TRBV6-4; clone size: .; D gene: TRBD2; CDR3 protein: CASSALAGVKVNEQFF; CDR3 DNA: TGTGCCAGCAGTGCCCTAGCGGGAGTAAAGGTAAATGAGCAGTTCTTC
CDR3 length: 15; J gene: TRBJ1-1; V gene: TRBV6-5; clone size: few; D gene: TRBD1; CDR3 protein: CASSYDRGENTEAFF; CDR3 DNA: TGTGCCAGCAGTTACGACAGGGGGGAAAACACTGAAGCTTTCTTT
CDR3 length: 14; J gene: TRBJ2-3; V gene: TRBV6-5; clone size: .; D gene: TRBD1; CDR3 protein: CAGQGQGATDTQYF; CDR3 DNA: TGTGCCGGACAGGGACAGGGGGCAACAGATACGCAGTATTTT
CDR3 length: 16; J gene: TRBJ1-3; V gene: TRBV7-9; clone size: .; D gene: .; CDR3 protein: CASSLEFGLSGNTIYF; CDR3 DNA: TGTGCCAGCAGCTTAGAATTCGGACTCTCTGGAAACACCATATATTTT
CDR3 length: 17; J gene: TRBJ2-1; V gene: TRBV5-1; clone size: .; D gene: TRBD2; CDR3 protein: CASSRGTSGRAGDEQFF; CDR3 DNA: TGCGCCAGCAGCCGAGGGACTAGCGGGAGGGCTGGAGATGAGCAGTTCTTC
CDR3 length: 16; J gene: TRBJ1-2; V gene: TRBV6-4; clone size: .; D gene: TRBD1; CDR3 protein: CASSDLYRGAAYGYTF; CDR3 DNA: TGTGCCAGCAGTGACTTGTACAGGGGAGCGGCGTATGGCTACACCTTC
CDR3 length: 17; J gene: TRBJ2-1; V gene: TRBV30; clone size: .; D gene: TRBD2; CDR3 protein: CAFLIAGGPLAYNEQFF; CDR3 DNA: TGTGCCTTTCTTATAGCGGGAGGCCCCCTGGCCTACAATGAGCAGTTCTTC
CDR3 length: 15; J gene: TRBJ2-7; V gene: TRBV9; clone size: few; D gene: TRBD2; CDR3 protein: CASSVGLADGYEQYF; CDR3 DNA: TGTGCCAGCAGCGTAGGGCTAGCGGATGGCTACGAGCAGTACTTC
CDR3 length: 15; J gene: TRBJ1-5; V gene: TRBV19; clone size: .; D gene: TRBD1; CDR3 protein: CASSTLQGGNQPQHF; CDR3 DNA: TGTGCCAGTAGTACCTTACAGGGGGGGAATCAGCCCCAGCATTTT
CDR3 length: 15; J gene: TRBJ1-2; V gene: TRBV10-3; clone size: .; D gene: TRBD1; CDR3 protein: CAISESTGGPYGYTF; CDR3 DNA: TGTGCCATCAGTGAGTCGACAGGGGGCCCTTATGGCTACACCTTC